This entry lists 17 T cell receptor beta chains sequenced from one sample in a study of OX40 agonist ivuxolimab in advanced cancers. Profiling relied on immunoSEQ multiplex PCR, and the TCRdb table lists in-frame clones only, not all of them. The profile covers some 100,000 clones, with roughly 89% appearing a single time and approximately 0.16% taken by the ten largest. The starting material was CD4+ or CD8+ T cells sorted from blood, obtained in a trial of the OX40 agonist ivuxolimab. The origin of the receptors is an adult with an advanced solid tumor such as melanoma, head and neck, liver or kidney cancer.

V usage is TRBV6-1 and J usage is TRBJ2-4; D is perhaps TRBD2 (6 bases). Germline V gene lookup returns CDR1 MNHNS and CDR2 SASEGT. V was clipped by 0 bases and J by 0 bases, with 18 bases between them. This CDR3 has 19 amino acids. The CDR3: CASSEAPASGAGAKNIQYF. The CDR3 DNA is TGTGCCAGCAGTGAAGCGCCCGCCTCGGGAGCGGGAGCCAAAAACATTCAGTACTTC.

V is TRBV6-1 and J is TRBJ2-7; a possible D gene is TRBD2 (5 bases). The CDR3 has 13 amino acids. Germline loops: CDR1 MNHNS, CDR2 SASEGT. Trimming left V 6 bases short and J 4 bases short, with 13 bases between. The CDR3 coding sequence is TGTGCCAGCAGCCGGGGAGCAATTTACGAGCAGTACTTC. Residues: CASSRGAIYEQYF.

This rearrangement joins TRBV5-1 to TRBJ1-4; 9 positions agree with TRBD1. V lost 0 bases, J lost 5 bases, and 2 bases stayed unmatched. Germline-derived CDR1 and CDR2 are SGHRS and YFSETQ. This CDR3 region has 15 residues. Written as DNA, the CDR3 is TGCGCCAGCAGCTTGGGGGGACAGGGAAATGAAAAACTGTTTTTT. It translates to CASSLGGQGNEKLFF.

The genes are TRBV25-1 and TRBJ1-4; 8 bases map to TRBD1. This CDR3 is 15 amino acids long. V trimming: 3 bases; J trimming: 4 bases; junction bases outside the gene matches: 4. CDR1 is MGHDK and CDR2 is SYGVNS in the germline V gene. The CDR3 is CASSDWTGINEKLFF. CDR3 DNA sequence: TGTGCCAGCAGTGATTGGACAGGGATTAATGAAAAACTGTTTTTT.

This clone was found a few times. The chain uses TRBV5-1 and TRBJ2-7; 11 bases are a match to TRBD2. V lost 2 bases, J lost 6 bases, and 4 bases stayed unmatched. The CDR3 runs to 14 residues. The germline V gene encodes CDR1 SGHRS and CDR2 YFSETQ. CDR3 sequence: CASSFTSGSGEQYF. CDR3 in DNA: TGCGCCAGCAGCTTCACTAGCGGGAGCGGCGAGCAGTACTTC.

The chain combines TRBV7-9 with TRBJ2-7; 7 nucleotides align to TRBD1. The CDR3 length is 16 residues. Germline CDR1 SEHNR, CDR2 FQNEAQ (reference sequence). The ends lost 5 bases at V and 4 bases at J; junction bases unmatched: 14. CDR3 coding DNA: TGTGCCAGCAGCCCCCTTCCGGGACAGCCGTCATACGAGCAGTACTTC. It yields the protein CASSPLPGQPSYEQYF.

The J gene is TRBJ2-3, the V gene TRBV7-3; tentatively, D is TRBD1 or TRBD2 (6 bases each). Trimming took off 4 bases at V and 1 base at J, with 9 bases between the two ends. The germline CDR1 and CDR2 sequences are SGHTA and FQGTGA. The CDR3 length is 14 residues. CDR3 amino acids: CASSSRGGTDTQYF. In DNA form, the CDR3 reads TGTGCCAGCAGCTCTAGGGGGGGCACAGATACGCAGTATTTT.

The CDR3 reads CASSIRVSSYEQYF. DNA for the CDR3: TGTGCCAGTAGTATTAGGGTATCGAGCTACGAGCAGTACTTC. The chain links TRBV19 to TRBJ2-7; D remains ambiguous. The ends were cut back, 3 bases at V and 3 bases at J, with 12 bases in the middle. The CDR3 extends over 14 amino acids. CDR1 and CDR2 from the germline V gene are LNHDA and SQIVND (reference sequence). The variable domain in full, with the rest retrieved from reference TRBV19 and TRBJ2-7, is DGGITQSPKYLFRKEGQNVTLSCEQNLNHDAMYWYRQDPGQGLRLIYYSQIVNDFQKGDIAEGYSVSREKKESFPLTVTSAQKNPTAFYLCASSIRVSSYEQYFGPGTRLTVT.

The chain recombines TRBV11-2 with TRBJ1-6; D uncertain. V lost 0 bases and J lost 0, with 3 bases in between. CDR3 length equals 15 residues. Germline CDR1 and CDR2: SGHAT and FQNNGV. The CDR3 region is CASSLDFSYNSPLHF. The CDR3 DNA is TGTGCCAGCAGCTTAGATTTCTCCTATAATTCACCCCTCCACTTT.

The chain recombines TRBV7-8 with TRBJ1-3, with a possible D match to TRBD1 (5 bases). V lost 4 bases to trimming and J lost 4 bases, with 11 bases between them. The CDR3 is made up of 14 amino acids. From germline, CDR1 is SGHVS and CDR2 FQNEAQ. CDR3 sequence (DNA): TGTGCCAGCAGCTCGGGGGTAGGGGGAAACACCATATATTTT. It specifies CASSSGVGGNTIYF.

The chain combines TRBV5-1 with TRBJ1-6; no reliable D call. Trimming removed 1 base at V and 5 bases at J, with 10 bases between. Germline V gene sequence: CDR1 SGHRS, CDR2 YFSETQ. The CDR3 loop spans 15 amino acids. This CDR3 is CASSLRSVNNSPLHF. The CDR3 region has the DNA TGCGCCAGCAGCTTGCGGTCTGTTAATAATTCACCCCTCCACTTT.

The rearrangement links TRBV19 to TRBJ2-3, with 7 bases lining up with TRBD1. The CDR3 totals 16 residues. V lost 6 bases to trimming and J lost 6 bases; unmatched junction nucleotides: 15. Germline CDR1 and CDR2: LNHDA and SQIVND (reference sequence). The CDR3 region has the DNA TGTGCCAGTAGCACCCGGGCCACAGGGGTTCAGGATACGCAGTATTTT. Its protein product is CASSTRATGVQDTQYF.

The V call is TRBV10-3, the J call TRBJ1-2; D gene unclear. Germline CDR1 and CDR2: ENHRY and SYGVKD. The V and J ends lost 4 bases and 5 bases respectively, with 8 bases between them. The CDR3 is 12 amino acids. In DNA form, the CDR3 reads TGTGCCATCAGTGGTCCTACATATGGCTACACCTTC. This gives the protein CAISGPTYGYTF.

With respect to this clone: One junction end disagrees with the germline gene, perhaps due to a read error. The chain links TRBV29-1 to TRBJ2-5; possible D gene TRBD1, 6 bases. From germline, CDR1 is SQVTM and CDR2 ANQGSEA. The CDR3 is 13 amino acids. CDR3 nucleotides: TGCAGCGTAGAAGGGACATGGGGGAAGACCCAGTACTTC. Translated, it gives CSVEGTWGKTQYF.

The V call is TRBV19, the J call TRBJ2-2; no reliable D call. Per germline, CDR1 LNHDA and CDR2 SQIVND (reference sequence). Trimming removed 6 bases at V and 2 bases at J, with 16 bases between. The CDR3 sequence is 16 residues long. The CDR3 DNA reads as TGTGCCAGTAGCATATGGAAAAGTCTCAACACCGGGGAGCTGTTTTTT. Its translation: CASSIWKSLNTGELFF.

This rearrangement joins TRBV5-4 to TRBJ1-6; 8 bases are shared with TRBD1. This CDR3 is built from 17 residues. CDR1 is SGHNT, CDR2 YYREEE, per germline (reference sequence). The V segment lost 5 bases and the J segment 6 bases; nucleotides outside the gene matches: 13. The CDR3 DNA is TGTGCCAGCAGTGGACTCACCGGGACAGGTCTTAATTCACCCCTCCACTTT. Protein sequence: CASSGLTGTGLNSPLHF. Based on the CDR3 plus reference TRBV5-4 and TRBJ1-6, the full variable domain is ETGVTQSPTHLIKTRGQQVTLRCSSQSGHNTVSWYQQALGQGPQFIFQYYREEENGRGNFPPRFSGLQFPNYSSELNVNALELDDSALYLCASSGLTGTGLNSPLHFGNGTRLTVT.

This clone was observed once. This chain uses TRBV5-6 with TRBJ1-1; D unclear. Germline lookup yields CDR1 SGHDT and CDR2 YYEEEE. Trimming pared 0 bases from V and 0 bases from J, leaving 9 bases between. This CDR3 contains 15 residues. CDR3 nucleotides: TGTGCCAGCAGCTTGGGTTACGGATTGAACACTGAAGCTTTCTTT. Translating it yields CASSLGYGLNTEAFF.